A selection of T cell receptor beta chains follows, all from one sample in a study of T cell clusters in autoimmune cytopenias. TCRdb reprocessed the multiplex PCR reads and reports one entry per CDR3 protein, with no DNA. This table lists some 1,500 distinct CDR3 sequences. Separately, the same data were catalogued under a study of T cell repertoires in aging, cancer and after chemotherapy.

Sample: peripheral blood. The receptors derive from a human donor with chronic lymphocytic leukemia. The CDR3 runs from the conserved cysteine through the conserved F or W. A clone size is listed for some rows: how often the clone was seen (once, few, many), or a class if it is expanded.

len: 16; abundance: .; v_gene: TRBV6-5; j_gene: TRBJ1-5; CDR3aa: CASSPTGIGSNQPQHF
len: 15; abundance: .; v_gene: TRBV6-1; j_gene: TRBJ2-5; CDR3aa: CASSTTGTGEETQYF
len: 13; abundance: .; v_gene: TRBV20-1; j_gene: TRBJ1-2; CDR3aa: CSASLSANYGYTF
len: 16; abundance: medium-sized; v_gene: TRBV24-1; j_gene: TRBJ2-1; CDR3aa: CATSGGLAGGNNEQFF
len: 13; abundance: .; v_gene: TRBV7-2; j_gene: TRBJ2-7; CDR3aa: CASGGPPFYEQYF
len: 14; abundance: medium-sized; v_gene: TRBV7-2; j_gene: TRBJ2-5; CDR3aa: CASTGLAGQETQYF
len: 14; abundance: .; v_gene: TRBV4-2; j_gene: TRBJ1-1; CDR3aa: CASSQDDAGTEAFF
len: 15; abundance: .; v_gene: TRBV5-1; j_gene: TRBJ1-1; CDR3aa: CASSLVGPRDTEAFF
len: 15; abundance: .; v_gene: TRBV28; j_gene: TRBJ2-7; CDR3aa: CASSVTSGLSYEQYF
len: 14; abundance: medium-sized; v_gene: TRBV30; j_gene: TRBJ1-1; CDR3aa: CAWSWDSLNTEAFF
len: 15; abundance: .; v_gene: TRBV6-1; j_gene: TRBJ1-1; CDR3aa: CASSLEAGGYTEAFF
len: 12; abundance: .; v_gene: TRBV20-1; j_gene: TRBJ2-5; CDR3aa: CRAQGNEETQYF
len: 14; abundance: .; v_gene: TRBV4-3; j_gene: TRBJ1-6; CDR3aa: CASSSRDQNSPLHF
len: 12; abundance: .; v_gene: TRBV20-1; j_gene: TRBJ2-1; CDR3aa: CSAGQPLNEQFF
len: 17; abundance: medium-sized; v_gene: TRBV5-1; j_gene: TRBJ1-4; CDR3aa: CASSALTGGVTNEKLFF
len: 14; abundance: medium-sized; v_gene: TRBV24-1; j_gene: TRBJ2-3; CDR3aa: CATSDPRRTDTQYF
len: 18; abundance: medium-sized; v_gene: TRBV6-2/TRBV6-3; j_gene: TRBJ2-2; CDR3aa: CASSYGVGRAVGGGELFF
len: 13; abundance: medium-sized; v_gene: TRBV7-2; j_gene: TRBJ2-5; CDR3aa: CASSLDSKETQYF
len: 16; abundance: medium-sized; v_gene: TRBV27; j_gene: TRBJ1-4; CDR3aa: CASSFLAGGTNEKLFF
len: 17; abundance: medium-sized; v_gene: TRBV7-2; j_gene: TRBJ2-6; CDR3aa: CASSLAQQGTGANVLTF
len: 16; abundance: medium-sized; v_gene: TRBV6-5; j_gene: TRBJ1-1; CDR3aa: CASTRGTEGATLEAFF
len: 15; abundance: .; v_gene: TRBV29-1; j_gene: TRBJ1-1; CDR3aa: CSVRDPQGARTEAFF
len: 15; abundance: medium-sized; v_gene: TRBV7-2; j_gene: TRBJ2-1; CDR3aa: CASSLVAGSYNEQFF
len: 13; abundance: .; v_gene: TRBV20-1; j_gene: TRBJ2-1; CDR3aa: CSARVPGYNEQFF
len: 17; abundance: .; v_gene: TRBV5-4; j_gene: TRBJ2-7; CDR3aa: CASSYRTGNYYSYEQYF
len: 13; abundance: .; v_gene: TRBV20-1; j_gene: TRBJ2-4; CDR3aa: CSARDFRGNIQYF
len: 18; abundance: medium-sized; v_gene: TRBV11-2; j_gene: TRBJ2-2; CDR3aa: CASSLNLRRLVRTGELFF
len: 13; abundance: .; v_gene: TRBV4-2; j_gene: TRBJ1-1; CDR3aa: CASSNGANTEAFF
len: 17; abundance: medium-sized; v_gene: TRBV24-1; j_gene: TRBJ2-2; CDR3aa: CATSDLHGTGSTGELFF
len: 15; abundance: .; v_gene: TRBV5-1; j_gene: TRBJ2-7; CDR3aa: CASSLGQVWSYEQYF
len: 11; abundance: medium-sized; v_gene: TRBV6-2/TRBV6-3; j_gene: TRBJ2-1; CDR3aa: CASSTGGEEFF
len: 19; abundance: .; v_gene: TRBV7-2; j_gene: TRBJ2-6; CDR3aa: CASSLIIGGRGSGANVLTF
len: 13; abundance: .; v_gene: TRBV12-3/TRBV12-4; j_gene: TRBJ2-1; CDR3aa: CASSPAGGVEQFF
len: 13; abundance: .; v_gene: TRBV7-3; j_gene: TRBJ2-7; CDR3aa: CASSRDYISEQYF
len: 15; abundance: .; v_gene: TRBV4-2; j_gene: TRBJ2-7; CDR3aa: CASSQEVRGTYEQYF
len: 13; abundance: .; v_gene: TRBV20-1; j_gene: TRBJ2-7; CDR3aa: CSAKTSGTYEQYF
len: 13; abundance: .; v_gene: TRBV7-9; j_gene: TRBJ2-7; CDR3aa: CASSSTGFGEQYF
len: 14; abundance: medium-sized; v_gene: TRBV6-5; j_gene: TRBJ1-2; CDR3aa: CASSPRRGGHGYTF
len: 13; abundance: medium-sized; v_gene: TRBV6-5; j_gene: TRBJ2-5; CDR3aa: CASEGNDRETQYF
len: 15; abundance: .; v_gene: TRBV5-1; j_gene: TRBJ2-7; CDR3aa: CASSIVTGPRYEQYF
len: 15; abundance: .; v_gene: TRBV5-4; j_gene: TRBJ1-1; CDR3aa: CASSHTTGLVTEAFF
len: 13; abundance: medium-sized; v_gene: TRBV5-6; j_gene: TRBJ1-1; CDR3aa: CASSLTTYTEAFF
len: 15; abundance: .; v_gene: TRBV7-2; j_gene: TRBJ2-7; CDR3aa: CASSLNTWDFHEQYF
len: 14; abundance: medium-sized; v_gene: TRBV24-1; j_gene: TRBJ2-1; CDR3aa: CATSEGGGYVEQFF
len: 14; abundance: .; v_gene: TRBV7-2; j_gene: TRBJ2-1; CDR3aa: CASSFFVAGDEQFF
len: 15; abundance: .; v_gene: TRBV7-2; j_gene: TRBJ2-7; CDR3aa: CASSPGIGQGGEQYF
len: 15; abundance: .; v_gene: TRBV2; j_gene: TRBJ1-2; CDR3aa: CASSETADPNYGYTF
len: 16; abundance: large; v_gene: TRBV19; j_gene: TRBJ2-2; CDR3aa: CASSGGTGRYGGELFF
len: 15; abundance: medium-sized; v_gene: TRBV4-2; j_gene: TRBJ2-1; CDR3aa: CASSPQGGTYNEQFF
len: 16; abundance: medium-sized; v_gene: TRBV6-6; j_gene: TRBJ2-3; CDR3aa: CASSLSDAIGTDTQYF
len: 13; abundance: .; v_gene: TRBV28; j_gene: TRBJ1-2; CDR3aa: CASSPFMGYGYTF
len: 16; abundance: .; v_gene: TRBV7-9; j_gene: TRBJ2-5; CDR3aa: CASSLISGRWAETQYF
len: 16; abundance: medium-sized; v_gene: TRBV27; j_gene: TRBJ2-2; CDR3aa: CASSTRWALNTGELFF
len: 14; abundance: medium-sized; v_gene: TRBV7-9; j_gene: TRBJ1-4; CDR3aa: CASRTGGVSEKLFF